This T cell receptor (beta chain) was retrieved from a study of T cells after yellow fever vaccination (dated by TCRdb to the late 2010s). Turning to the overall study: The SMART-Seq v4 Ultra Low Input RNA kit was used to prepare libraries from fractions with low cell numbers. To follow T-cell clones before and after both primary and booster YFV17D yellow fever vaccination, bulk TCR alpha and beta repertoires underwent longitudinal sequencing. The cohort comprised two healthy male donors, one aged 18 to 30 and one aged 30 to 39 years. Blood was drawn at multiple timepoints before and after primary and secondary immunization, with bulk PBMC replicates and cell subsets isolated. Results and caveats for the whole study, not just this receptor: Compared with the primary T-cell response, the secondary T-cell response was weaker but faster, peaking on day 5 rather than day 15. Because only a couple of donors were included in the study, the extent to which the findings can be generalized is limited. Most clones expanded after primary vaccination (about 96% of CD4 and roughly 88% of CD8) were re-detected after the booster, suggesting that broad memory maintenance occurred. A small share of clonotypes was detected in both CD4 and CD8 compartments, with the overlap likely arising from convergent recombination. FACS-sorted repertoires could contain abundant contaminating clonotypes from the bulk population, so computational filtering was required.

What this sample's treatment or condition label stands for: live attenuated yellow fever vaccine strain. At each blood-draw timepoint, two biological replicates of bulk PBMCs were collected. PBMCs were isolated from peripheral blood using a standard Ficoll-Paque protocol. TriZol was used to extract RNA from bulk PBMCs, CD4 and CD8 fractions, and dextramer-positive and dextramer-negative fractions. The CDR3 covers 11 residues, taking in both the cysteine and the phenylalanine. Only CDR3 DNA is held: 33 bases, read in frame from base 1. From a lookup of the germline V gene, CDR1 and CDR2 are MNHEY and SVGEGT. Cut back by 6 bases and 6 bases, the V and J ends lie 9 bases apart. On this clonotype itself: This receptor's antigen is unknown. The input lacks base qualities; no much larger clone sits a single base away.

TCR cDNA was made using 5'RACE template switching, a step that added a universal primer site and unique molecular identifiers. cDNA synthesis was primed from both the TCR alpha and TCR beta constant segments. Libraries were amplified in two PCR steps, with sample barcodes and sequencing adapters added in the second step. Sequencing of the libraries was done on either Illumina HiSeq 2500 (2x100 bp) or NovaSeq (2x150 bp). Per the original workflow: Demultiplexing of reads and collapsing into UMI consensus sequences were performed with MIGEC, and V(D)J alignment was carried out with MiXCR. Vaccine-responding clonotypes were defined with edgeR using replicate PBMC samples, requiring FDR below 0.01 and a log2 fold change above 5 up to day 15. Each bulk clonotype received a CD4 or CD8 identity based on whether the sequenced CD4 or CD8 repertoire contained that clonotype at higher abundance. TCRdb's own reprocessing of the public reads used fastp at Q25 and MiXCR and kept productive beta chains. Rows with a matching CDR3 protein are joined into one entry that keeps the most common DNA and genes. The V and J calls and clone size are TCRdb's, not the authors'. Here the sample has hundreds of thousands of distinct CDR3 sequences; roughly 17% occur a single time. 17% of the sample belongs to the ten largest clones.

Sequencing used PBMCs, obtained around 5 days after the first yellow fever vaccination. This sequence was found in a man between 18 and 29 years old who received the YFV17D yellow fever vaccine. Recombination joined TRBV6-2 or TRBV6-3 with TRBJ2-7, with no reliable assignment of the D segment. CDR3 reads: CASSPSAEQYF. The nucleotide sequence is TGTGCCAGCAGCCCATCGGCCGAGCAGTACTTC.